This is a list of T cell receptor beta chains from one sample in a study of blood T cells in healthy people across ages. TCRdb fed the 5' RACE reads into MiXCR, producing one record per CDR3 protein. The sample consists of fewer than 600,000 distinct CDR3 sequences, about 27% of them appearing once. The same sample was also studied in work on T cells of mothers and their children.

Sequences were obtained from blood. The receptors were gathered from a boy between 2 and 15 years old in good health. The CDR3 runs from the conserved cysteine through the conserved F or W.

cdr3_aa,cdr3_length,j_call,v_call
CASSDQAVLAGGDTQYF,17,TRBJ2-3,TRBV10-2
CASSLGDEKLFF,12,TRBJ1-4,TRBV13
CSAAGTRRDEQFF,13,TRBJ2-1,TRBV20-1
CASSIRWADNYGYTF,15,TRBJ1-2,TRBV5-1
CASSESNRGRDEKLFF,16,TRBJ1-4,TRBV9
CASSFWVSETQYF,13,TRBJ2-5,TRBV5-1
CSALGTGVNSYEQYF,15,TRBJ2-7,TRBV20-1
CASSRWGHNTGELFF,15,TRBJ2-2,TRBV7-8
CASSFDYGGGGETQYF,16,TRBJ2-5,TRBV11-2
CASGLGLAGSETQYF,15,TRBJ2-5,TRBV12-5
CSAKGETQYF,10,TRBJ2-5,TRBV20-1
CASSLAGFNEKLFF,14,TRBJ1-4,TRBV7-2
CASSALLAGGGEQYF,15,TRBJ2-5,TRBV7-7
CASSTLAGEEAQYF,14,TRBJ2-5,TRBV7-9
CASSQEWGGSETQYF,15,.,TRBV4-1
CASSPTPGPTPGNTIYF,17,TRBJ1-3,TRBV6-1
CATSRAFFSSYEQYF,15,TRBJ2-7,TRBV15
CASRPPGLAGGNEQYF,16,.,TRBV7-9
CASARQGALNEQYF,14,TRBJ2-7,TRBV12-3/TRBV12-4
CASSLNKRFQETQYF,15,TRBJ2-5,TRBV12-3/TRBV12-4
CASSFYREKLFF,12,TRBJ1-4,TRBV7-2
CASSHATASSYEQYF,15,TRBJ2-7,TRBV4-3
CSARRGSYEQYF,12,.,TRBV20-1
CSVHHRRVSAQYF,13,TRBJ2-5,TRBV20-1
CSARERLANFPTYEQYF,17,TRBJ2-7,TRBV20-1
CASSVGQGRLGNTIYF,16,TRBJ1-3,TRBV5-5
CSVVAYEQYF,10,.,TRBV29-1
CASSYLLAGDTQYF,14,TRBJ2-3,TRBV6-6
CASSSLGIEQYF,12,TRBJ2-7,TRBV7-2
CSGLGDSMNTEAFF,14,TRBJ1-1,TRBV29-1
CASSFSRLAGGYNEQFF,17,.,TRBV7-9
CASSPFSGSWGETQYF,16,TRBJ2-5,TRBV7-9
CASSEALGPGLFF,13,TRBJ1-4,TRBV2
CASSLVQDIQLAGYTF,16,TRBJ1-2,TRBV7-9
CASGGGMGDQETQYF,15,TRBJ2-5,TRBV7-6
CSVSTWPLYGTASYEQYF,18,TRBJ2-7,TRBV29-1
CASSEPGQTAYEQYF,15,TRBJ2-7,TRBV25-1
CASSLYWATGRETQYF,16,.,TRBV7-2
CSALSGGDTGELFF,14,TRBJ2-2,TRBV29-1
CSARDYYTF,9,TRBJ1-2,TRBV20-1
CASKTLALAYEQYF,14,.,TRBV6-2/TRBV6-3
CASSLAYGGVSGPRETQYF,19,TRBJ2-5,TRBV7-9
CASSLATTARNEKLFF,16,TRBJ1-4,TRBV7-9
CASSRTGTGPNEQFF,15,.,TRBV18
CASSLAGRDPDTQYF,15,TRBJ2-3,TRBV5-1
CASSLAWVRGETQYF,15,TRBJ2-5,TRBV7-6
CSASLPRTQNTGELFF,16,TRBJ2-2,TRBV20-1
CALGTGFFEQYF,12,TRBJ2-7,TRBV30
CASPSEPSSGSNEQFF,16,TRBJ2-1,TRBV7-9
CAISGSRDTNTQYF,14,TRBJ2-3,TRBV10-3